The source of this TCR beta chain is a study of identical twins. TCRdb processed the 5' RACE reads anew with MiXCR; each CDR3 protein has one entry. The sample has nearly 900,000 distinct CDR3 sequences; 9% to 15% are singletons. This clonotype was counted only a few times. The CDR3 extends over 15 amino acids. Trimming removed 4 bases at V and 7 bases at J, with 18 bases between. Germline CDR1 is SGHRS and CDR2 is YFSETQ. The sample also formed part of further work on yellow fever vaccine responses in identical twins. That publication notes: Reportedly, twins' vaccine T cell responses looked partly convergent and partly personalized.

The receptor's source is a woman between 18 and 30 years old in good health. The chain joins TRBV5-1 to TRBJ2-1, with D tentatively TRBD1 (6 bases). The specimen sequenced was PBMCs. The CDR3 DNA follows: TGCGCCAGCAGCCCGGTACAGGGCGTAGGGAATGAGCAGTTCTTC. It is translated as CASSPVQGVGNEQFF.